This T cell receptor (beta chain) was captured in a study of T cells in Graves' hyperthyroidism and ophthalmopathy. Study as a whole: It was at initial diagnosis, before any treatment, that peripheral blood was collected.

From RNA transcripts, TCR beta CDR3 regions were amplified. Researchers ran a first-round RT-PCR on the TCR CDR3 using the HTBI primer set. Using its own MiXCR run on the multiplex PCR reads, TCRdb lists one record per CDR3 protein. Among about 420,000 distinct CDR3 sequences listed, more than 15% were seen once. CDR1 and CDR2 (germline): SEHNR, FQNEAQ (reference sequence). The CDR3 runs to 20 residues. After removal of 3 bases from V and 7 bases from J, the junction contained 19 bases not matched to a gene. The source of this sequence is a woman aged 18-30 years with Graves' hyperthyroidism. Source material: blood. This chain uses TRBV7-9 with TRBJ1-5; 12 bases are a match to TRBD1. For the CDR3, the DNA is TGTGCCAGCAGCTTGGGCCTCAGCTGGGGGACAGGGGGCGCGGAACAGCCCCAGCATTTT. It encodes CASSLGLSWGTGGAEQPQHF.